Below are 2 T cell receptor beta chains sequenced from a single sample in a study of T-cell memory formation after mild COVID-19. TCRdb reanalysed the 5' RACE reads using MiXCR and keeps one entry per CDR3 protein. The data show fewer than 200,000 distinct CDR3 sequences, with 20% to 25% seen just once and more than 20% held by the top ten. The sequenced sample was PBMCs or a T cell subset sorted from them (not recorded which). The receptors derive from an adult woman who had mild COVID-19 (a few samples of this study predate the infection). Cell type and time point are not known.

In its sample, this clonotype was seen a few times. The genes are TRBV9 and TRBJ2-3, with 8 bases lining up with TRBD2. This CDR3 spans 16 amino acids. V trimming: 0 bases; J trimming: 4 bases; junction bases outside the gene matches: 7. The V gene's germline CDR1 is SGDLS and CDR2 YYNGEE. As DNA, the CDR3 is TGTGCCAGCAGCGTAGCTCGGGGGGGAGGTCCAGATACGCAGTATTTT. Its translation is CASSVARGGGPDTQYF.

This clonotype occurred a few times. This sequence joins TRBV20-1 and TRBJ1-1; the D is unclear. Germline V lookup: CDR1 DFQATT, CDR2 SNEGSKA (reference sequence). Trimming removed 1 base at V and 4 bases at J, with 13 bases between. This CDR3 spans 14 amino acids. The CDR3 nucleotides read TGCAGTGCTAGAGTAGCGGGCGCGGGCACTGAAGCTTTCTTT. As protein: CSARVAGAGTEAFF.